The rows below give T cell receptor beta chains drawn from one sample of a study of T cell repertoires in cytomegalovirus infection. TCRdb reprocessed the reads with MiXCR, giving one entry per CDR3 protein. Here the sample spans around 320,000 distinct CDR3 sequences, over 7.5% being singletons. The sample consisted of PBMCs. These TCRs come from a human donor in good health (CMV status not recorded). Some clones in this sample may be carry-over from other donors' samples. Each CDR3 is given with its conserved first and last residue. The D gene is left open where the match is weak. Clone size is given for some rows only: seen once, a few or many times, or a class if the clone is expanded.

D: -
V: TRBV12-3/TRBV12-4
length: 13
size: many
J: TRBJ1-1
CDR3: CASSLNVNTEAFF
DNA: TGTGCCAGCAGTTTAAATGTGAACACTGAAGCTTTCTTT

D: -
V: TRBV7-2
length: 14
size: many
J: TRBJ2-3
CDR3: CASNVGSRTDTQYF
DNA: TGTGCCAGCAACGTGGGCAGTCGCACAGATACGCAGTATTTT

D: TRBD2
V: TRBV20-1
length: 16
size: few
J: TRBJ2-1
CDR3: CSARETGLAGRNEQFF
DNA: TGCAGTGCTAGAGAGACGGGACTAGCGGGAAGGAATGAGCAGTTCTTC

D: -
V: TRBV18
length: 16
size: few
J: TRBJ2-1
CDR3: CASSPSPLSRNNEQFF
DNA: TGTGCCAGCTCACCATCCCCACTATCCCGGAACAATGAGCAGTTCTTC

D: -
V: TRBV6-2/TRBV6-3
length: 13
size: -
J: TRBJ1-1
CDR3: CASSYRSGTGTFF
DNA: TGTGCCAGCAGTTACCGGAGTGGGACTGGGACTTTCTTT

D: TRBD2
V: TRBV27
length: 15
size: -
J: TRBJ2-7
CDR3: CASSRERERSYEQYF
DNA: TGTGCCAGCAGTCGGGAGCGGGAGAGGTCCTACGAGCAGTACTTC

D: -
V: TRBV7-2
length: 17
size: many
J: TRBJ2-7
CDR3: CASSLGGGGASSYEQYF
DNA: TGTGCCAGCAGCCTCGGAGGGGGCGGGGCGAGCTCCTACGAGCAGTACTTC

D: -
V: TRBV28
length: 13
size: -
J: TRBJ1-2
CDR3: CASSLGGRYGYTF
DNA: TGTGCCAGCAGTTTAGGGGGGAGATATGGCTACACCTTC

D: TRBD1
V: TRBV11-2
length: 14
size: many
J: TRBJ2-7
CDR3: CASSQGQGSYEQYF
DNA: TGTGCCAGCAGCCAGGGACAGGGCTCCTACGAGCAGTACTTC

D: TRBD2
V: TRBV20-1
length: 17
size: -
J: TRBJ2-3
CDR3: CSAVRTSGGAVIDTQYF
DNA: TGCAGTGCTGTTAGGACTAGCGGGGGGGCCGTTATCGATACGCAGTATTTT

D: -
V: TRBV28
length: 13
size: many
J: TRBJ1-1
CDR3: CASSFGGGAEAFF
DNA: TGTGCCAGCAGTTTCGGTGGTGGGGCTGAAGCTTTCTTT

D: TRBD1
V: TRBV19
length: 15
size: -
J: TRBJ2-7
CDR3: CASSIDLDRTYEQYF
DNA: TGTGCCAGTAGTATAGATTTGGACAGGACCTACGAGCAGTACTTC

D: TRBD1
V: TRBV12-3/TRBV12-4
length: 15
size: -
J: TRBJ2-7
CDR3: CASTQRGTGWGEQYF
DNA: TGTGCCAGCACTCAAAGGGGGACAGGGTGGGGCGAGCAGTACTTC

D: -
V: TRBV20-1
length: 15
size: few
J: TRBJ2-6
CDR3: CSARVLGTGANVLTF
DNA: TGCAGTGCTAGAGTTCTGGGTACCGGGGCCAACGTCCTGACTTTC

D: -
V: TRBV19
length: 18
size: few
J: TRBJ2-6
CDR3: CASRPRQTQFSGANVLTF
DNA: TGTGCCAGTAGGCCTAGGCAGACTCAATTCTCTGGGGCCAACGTCCTGACTTTC

D: TRBD1
V: TRBV7-2
length: 16
size: many
J: TRBJ1-2
CDR3: CASSSRINLTGGGYTF
DNA: TGTGCCAGCAGCTCCCGAATAAATTTGACAGGGGGTGGCTACACCTTC

D: -
V: TRBV7-8
length: 16
size: many
J: TRBJ2-1
CDR3: CASSQPLAPTYNEQFF
DNA: TGTGCCAGCAGCCAACCCTTAGCGCCCACCTACAATGAGCAGTTCTTC

D: TRBD1
V: TRBV7-2
length: 16
size: many
J: TRBJ1-5
CDR3: CASSTPGTGGSQPQHF
DNA: TGTGCCAGCAGCACACCCGGGACAGGGGGATCCCAGCCCCAGCATTTT

D: -
V: TRBV7-2
length: 16
size: many
J: TRBJ1-1
CDR3: CASRPVPGDLVAEAFF
DNA: TGTGCCAGCAGACCTGTTCCGGGGGACCTCGTTGCTGAAGCTTTCTTT

D: -
V: TRBV25-1
length: 12
size: -
J: TRBJ1-6
CDR3: CATWGAGSPLHF
DNA: TGTGCCACCTGGGGGGCAGGGTCACCCCTCCACTTT

D: -
V: TRBV28
length: 17
size: -
J: TRBJ1-6
CDR3: CASSLIPHRANNSPLHF
DNA: TGTGCCAGCAGTTTGATCCCCCACAGGGCAAATAATTCACCCCTCCACTTT

D: -
V: TRBV28
length: 13
size: few
J: TRBJ1-1
CDR3: CASIQVPSTEAFF
DNA: TGTGCCAGCATCCAGGTCCCGAGCACTGAAGCTTTCTTT

D: TRBD1
V: TRBV2
length: 13
size: -
J: TRBJ1-4
CDR3: CASNSDRAEKLFF
DNA: TGTGCCAGCAATTCCGACAGGGCTGAAAAACTGTTTTTT

D: -
V: TRBV7-2
length: 12
size: few
J: TRBJ1-1
CDR3: CASSPATRQAFF
DNA: TGTGCCAGCAGCCCAGCCACCCGACAAGCTTTCTTT

D: TRBD2
V: TRBV20-1
length: 14
size: -
J: TRBJ2-3
CDR3: CSASPSGRIDTQYF
DNA: TGCAGTGCTAGTCCGAGCGGGAGAATCGATACGCAGTATTTT

D: -
V: TRBV25-1
length: 13
size: -
J: TRBJ2-1
CDR3: CASSRTERSEQFF
DNA: TGTGCCAGCAGTCGGACAGAGCGAAGTGAGCAGTTCTTC

D: -
V: TRBV2
length: 17
size: many
J: TRBJ2-5
CDR3: CASTREKDVLGSETQYF
DNA: TGTGCCAGCACCCGAGAGAAGGACGTACTGGGGTCAGAGACCCAGTACTTC

D: TRBD2
V: TRBV9
length: 17
size: -
J: TRBJ2-3
CDR3: CASSLAGGPVETDTQYF
DNA: TGTGCCAGCAGCCTAGCGGGAGGGCCTGTGGAAACAGATACGCAGTATTTT

D: -
V: TRBV20-1
length: 15
size: few
J: TRBJ2-5
CDR3: CSARDLGAGGETQYF
DNA: TGCAGTGCTAGAGATCTAGGGGCAGGGGGGGAGACCCAGTACTTC

D: -
V: TRBV28
length: 13
size: many
J: TRBJ2-7
CDR3: CASRVFDSYEQYF
DNA: TGTGCCAGCCGTGTCTTCGACTCCTACGAGCAGTACTTC

D: -
V: TRBV7-6
length: 17
size: few
J: TRBJ2-1
CDR3: CASSLGRGRAISNEQFF
DNA: TGTGCCAGCAGCTTAGGACGTGGCCGGGCTATTAGCAATGAGCAGTTCTTC

D: TRBD1
V: TRBV28
length: 16
size: many
J: TRBJ2-7
CDR3: CASSSPDRGLVYEQYF
DNA: TGTGCCAGCAGTAGCCCCGACAGGGGCCTAGTTTACGAGCAGTACTTC

D: TRBD2
V: TRBV7-2
length: 16
size: many
J: TRBJ2-3
CDR3: CASSREPGLPTDTQYF
DNA: TGTGCCAGCAGCCGAGAACCGGGACTACCGACAGATACGCAGTATTTT

D: TRBD2
V: TRBV20-1
length: 20
size: few
J: TRBJ2-1
CDR3: CSAIRSSGTSGRAVGNEQFF
DNA: TGCAGTGCTATAAGATCCAGCGGGACTAGCGGGAGGGCCGTTGGCAATGAGCAGTTCTTC

D: TRBD2
V: TRBV7-2
length: 18
size: many
J: TRBJ2-2
CDR3: CASSPRTSGRSGTGELFF
DNA: TGTGCCAGCAGCCCACGGACTAGCGGGAGATCGGGGACCGGGGAGCTGTTTTTT

D: -
V: TRBV6-1
length: 14
size: few
J: TRBJ1-4
CDR3: CASSYQRGDEKLFF
DNA: TGTGCCAGCAGTTACCAGCGGGGCGACGAAAAACTGTTTTTT

D: -
V: TRBV7-9
length: 11
size: few
J: TRBJ2-5
CDR3: CASEGDETQYF
DNA: TGTGCCAGCGAGGGAGATGAGACCCAGTACTTC

D: TRBD1
V: TRBV7-6
length: 15
size: few
J: TRBJ2-5
CDR3: CASSSMGRGLKTQYF
DNA: TGTGCCAGCAGCTCGATGGGCAGGGGGTTAAAGACCCAGTACTTC

D: -
V: TRBV7-2
length: 13
size: many
J: TRBJ1-1
CDR3: CASSSAGWTEAFF
DNA: TGTGCCAGCAGCTCGGCGGGTTGGACTGAAGCTTTCTTT